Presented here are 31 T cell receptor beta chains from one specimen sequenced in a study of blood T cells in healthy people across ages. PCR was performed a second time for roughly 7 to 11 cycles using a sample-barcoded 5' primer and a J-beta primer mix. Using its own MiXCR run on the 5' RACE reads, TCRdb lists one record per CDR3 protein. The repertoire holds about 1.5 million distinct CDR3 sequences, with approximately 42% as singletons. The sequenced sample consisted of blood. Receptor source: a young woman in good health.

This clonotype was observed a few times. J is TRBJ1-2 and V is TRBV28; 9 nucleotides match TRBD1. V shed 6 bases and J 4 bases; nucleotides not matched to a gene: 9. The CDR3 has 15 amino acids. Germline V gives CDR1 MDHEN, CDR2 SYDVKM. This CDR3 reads CASRFPGTGPYGYTF. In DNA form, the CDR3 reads TGTGCCAGCAGATTTCCCGGGACAGGGCCCTATGGCTACACCTTC.

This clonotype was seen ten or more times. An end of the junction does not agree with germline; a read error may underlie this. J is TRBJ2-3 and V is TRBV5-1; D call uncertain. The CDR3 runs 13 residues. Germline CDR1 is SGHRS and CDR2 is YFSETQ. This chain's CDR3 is CASSLESTDTQYF. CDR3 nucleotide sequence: TGTGCCAGCAGCTTAGAGAGCACAGATACGCAGTATTTT.

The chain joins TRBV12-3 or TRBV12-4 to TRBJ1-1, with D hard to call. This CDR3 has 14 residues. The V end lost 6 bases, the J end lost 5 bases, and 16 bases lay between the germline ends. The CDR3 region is CASSRRAPATEAFF. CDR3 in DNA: TGTGCCAGCAGCCGTAGGGCGCCAGCTACTGAAGCTTTCTTT.

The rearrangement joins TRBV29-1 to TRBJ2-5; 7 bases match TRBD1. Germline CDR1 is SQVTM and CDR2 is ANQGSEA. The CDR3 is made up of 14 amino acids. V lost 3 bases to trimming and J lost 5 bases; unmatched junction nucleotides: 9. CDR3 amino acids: CSVDFQGEWETQYF. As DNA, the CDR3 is TGCAGCGTTGATTTCCAGGGGGAATGGGAGACCCAGTACTTC.

CDR3 amino acids: CASSLAPSGEQETQYF. In DNA form, the CDR3 reads TGCGCCAGCAGCTTGGCGCCTAGCGGGGAACAAGAGACCCAGTACTTC. The chain is built from TRBV5-1 and TRBJ2-5; 9 nucleotides agree with TRBD2. V dropped 0 bases and J dropped 2; count of bases not matched to a gene: 5. The CDR3 has 16 amino acids. Germline CDR1 is SGHRS and CDR2 is YFSETQ.

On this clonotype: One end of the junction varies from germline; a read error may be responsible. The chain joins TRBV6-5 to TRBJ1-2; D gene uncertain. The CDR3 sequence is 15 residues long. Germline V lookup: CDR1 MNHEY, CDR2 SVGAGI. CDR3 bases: TGTACCAGCAGTTATAGAGGACCACGGCCCTATGGCTACACCTTC. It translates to CTSSYRGPRPYGYTF.

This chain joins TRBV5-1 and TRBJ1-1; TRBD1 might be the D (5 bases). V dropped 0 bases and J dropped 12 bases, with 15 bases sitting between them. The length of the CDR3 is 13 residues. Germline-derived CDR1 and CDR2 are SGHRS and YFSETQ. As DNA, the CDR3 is TGCGCCAGCAGCTTGGATTCGGGGGTTGGATCTTTCTTT. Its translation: CASSLDSGVGSFF. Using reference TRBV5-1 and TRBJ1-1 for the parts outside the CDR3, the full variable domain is KAGVTQTPRYLIKTRGQQVTLSCSPISGHRSVSWYQQTPGQGLQFLFEYFSETQRNKGNFPGRFSGRQFSNSRSEMNVSTLELGDSALYLCASSLDSGVGSFFGQGTRLTVV.

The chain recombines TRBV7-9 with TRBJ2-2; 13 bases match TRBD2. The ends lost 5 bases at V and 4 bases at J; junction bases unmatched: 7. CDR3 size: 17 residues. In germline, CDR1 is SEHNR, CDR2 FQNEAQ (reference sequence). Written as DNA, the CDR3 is TGTGCCAGCAGCGACGGACTAGCGGGAGTAATCACCGGGGAGCTGTTTTTT. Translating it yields CASSDGLAGVITGELFF.

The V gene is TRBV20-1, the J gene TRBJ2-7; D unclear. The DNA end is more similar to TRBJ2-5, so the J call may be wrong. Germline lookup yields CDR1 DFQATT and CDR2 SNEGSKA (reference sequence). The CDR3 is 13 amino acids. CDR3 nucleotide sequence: TGCAGTGCTTCATTAGGGATAGGGGAGACCCAGTACTTC. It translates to CSASLGIGETQYF.

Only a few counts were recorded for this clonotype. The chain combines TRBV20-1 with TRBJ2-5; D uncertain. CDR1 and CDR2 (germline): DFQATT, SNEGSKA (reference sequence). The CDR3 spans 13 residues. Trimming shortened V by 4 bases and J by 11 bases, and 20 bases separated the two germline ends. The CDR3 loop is CSATRAPWREQYF. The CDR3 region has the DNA TGCAGTGCTACCCGGGCCCCCTGGCGAGAGCAGTACTTC.

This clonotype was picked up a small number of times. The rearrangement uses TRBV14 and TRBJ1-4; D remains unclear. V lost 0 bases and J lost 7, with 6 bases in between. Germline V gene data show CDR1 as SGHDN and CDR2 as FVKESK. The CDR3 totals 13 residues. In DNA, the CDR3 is TGTGCCAGCAGCCAAGATCTTGCTGAAAAACTGTTTTTT. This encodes CASSQDLAEKLFF.

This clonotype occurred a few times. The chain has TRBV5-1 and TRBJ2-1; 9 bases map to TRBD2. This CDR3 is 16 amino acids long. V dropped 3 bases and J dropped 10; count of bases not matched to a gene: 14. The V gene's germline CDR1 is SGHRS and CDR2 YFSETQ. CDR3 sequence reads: CASSWGMIAGAPEQFF. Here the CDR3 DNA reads TGCGCCAGCAGCTGGGGTATGATAGCGGGAGCTCCGGAGCAGTTCTTC. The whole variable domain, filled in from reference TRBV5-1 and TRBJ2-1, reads KAGVTQTPRYLIKTRGQQVTLSCSPISGHRSVSWYQQTPGQGLQFLFEYFSETQRNKGNFPGRFSGRQFSNSRSEMNVSTLELGDSALYLCASSWGMIAGAPEQFFGPGTRLTVL.

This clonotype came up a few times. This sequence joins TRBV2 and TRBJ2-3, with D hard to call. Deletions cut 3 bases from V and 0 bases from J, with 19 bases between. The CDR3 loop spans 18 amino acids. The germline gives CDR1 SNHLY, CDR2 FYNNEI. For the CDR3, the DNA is TGTGCCAGCAGTGACGTGCTGGGGTCCTCTTATAGCACAGATACGCAGTATTTT. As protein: CASSDVLGSSYSTDTQYF.

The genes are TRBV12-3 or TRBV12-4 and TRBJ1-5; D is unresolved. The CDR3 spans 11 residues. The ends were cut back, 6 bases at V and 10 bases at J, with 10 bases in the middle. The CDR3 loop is CASSRGGPQHF. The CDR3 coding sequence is TGTGCCAGCAGCCGGGGAGGTCCCCAGCATTTT.

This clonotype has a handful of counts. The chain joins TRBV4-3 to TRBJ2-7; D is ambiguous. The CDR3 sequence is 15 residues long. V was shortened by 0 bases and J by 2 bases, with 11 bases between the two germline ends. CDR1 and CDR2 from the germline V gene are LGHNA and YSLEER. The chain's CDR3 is CASSQDLSAAYEQYF. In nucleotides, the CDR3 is TGCGCCAGCAGCCAAGATCTTTCGGCAGCCTACGAGCAGTACTTC.

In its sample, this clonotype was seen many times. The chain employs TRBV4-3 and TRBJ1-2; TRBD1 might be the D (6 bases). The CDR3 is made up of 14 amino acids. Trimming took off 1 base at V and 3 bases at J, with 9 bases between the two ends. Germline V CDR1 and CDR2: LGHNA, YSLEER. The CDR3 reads CASSQGQAYYGYTF. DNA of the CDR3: TGCGCCAGCAGCCAAGGACAGGCCTACTATGGCTACACCTTC.

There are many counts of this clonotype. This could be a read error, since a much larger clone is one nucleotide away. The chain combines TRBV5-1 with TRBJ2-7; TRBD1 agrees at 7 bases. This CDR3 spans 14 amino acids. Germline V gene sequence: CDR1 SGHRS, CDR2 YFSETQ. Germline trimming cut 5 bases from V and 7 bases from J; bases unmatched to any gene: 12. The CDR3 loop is CASSSGTASNEQYF. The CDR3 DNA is TGCGCCAGCAGTTCCGGGACAGCCTCCAATGAGCAGTACTTC.

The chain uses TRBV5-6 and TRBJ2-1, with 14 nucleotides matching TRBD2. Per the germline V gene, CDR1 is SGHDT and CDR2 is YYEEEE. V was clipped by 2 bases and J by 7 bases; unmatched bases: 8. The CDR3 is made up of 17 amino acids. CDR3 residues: CASSLGTSGSIRNEQFF. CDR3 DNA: TGTGCCAGCAGCTTAGGGACTAGCGGGAGTATAAGGAATGAGCAGTTCTTC.

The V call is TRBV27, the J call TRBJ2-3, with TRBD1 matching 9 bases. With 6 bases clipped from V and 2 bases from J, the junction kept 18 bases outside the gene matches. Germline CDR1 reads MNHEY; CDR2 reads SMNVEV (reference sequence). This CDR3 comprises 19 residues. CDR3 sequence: CASSLSGQGLSKITDTQYF. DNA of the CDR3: TGTGCCAGCAGCCTCTCGGGACAGGGATTGAGTAAAATCACAGATACGCAGTATTTT.

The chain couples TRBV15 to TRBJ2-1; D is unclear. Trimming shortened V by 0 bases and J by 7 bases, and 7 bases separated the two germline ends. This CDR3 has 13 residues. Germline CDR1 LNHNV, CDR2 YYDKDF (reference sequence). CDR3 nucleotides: TGTGCCACCAGCAGAGAGACGGGTAATGAGCAGTTCTTC. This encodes CATSRETGNEQFF.

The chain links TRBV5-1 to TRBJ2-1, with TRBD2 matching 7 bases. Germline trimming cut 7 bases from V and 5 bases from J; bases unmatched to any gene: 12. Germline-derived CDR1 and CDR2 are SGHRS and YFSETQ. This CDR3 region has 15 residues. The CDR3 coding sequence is TGCGCCAGCTCCTGGACTAGTCGATTCAACAATGAGCAGTTCTTC. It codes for CASSWTSRFNNEQFF.

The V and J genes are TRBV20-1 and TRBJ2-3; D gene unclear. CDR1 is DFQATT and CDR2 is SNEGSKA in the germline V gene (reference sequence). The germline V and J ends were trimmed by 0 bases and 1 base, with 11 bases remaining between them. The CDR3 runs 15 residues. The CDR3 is CSARDWAGRTDTQYF. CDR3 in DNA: TGCAGTGCTAGAGATTGGGCTGGGCGCACAGATACGCAGTATTTT.

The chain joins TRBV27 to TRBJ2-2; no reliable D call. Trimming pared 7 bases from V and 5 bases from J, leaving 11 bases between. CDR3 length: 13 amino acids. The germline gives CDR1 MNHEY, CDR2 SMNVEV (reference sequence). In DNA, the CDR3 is TGTGCCAGCACCGAGGTGGAAACCGGGGAGCTGTTTTTT. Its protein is CASTEVETGELFF.

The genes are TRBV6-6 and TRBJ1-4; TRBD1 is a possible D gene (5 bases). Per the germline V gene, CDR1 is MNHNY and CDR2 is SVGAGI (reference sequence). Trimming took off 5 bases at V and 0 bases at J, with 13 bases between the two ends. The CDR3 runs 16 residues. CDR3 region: CASSEPGRSTNEKLFF. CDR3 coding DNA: TGTGCCAGCAGTGAGCCGGGACGATCAACTAATGAAAAACTGTTTTTT.

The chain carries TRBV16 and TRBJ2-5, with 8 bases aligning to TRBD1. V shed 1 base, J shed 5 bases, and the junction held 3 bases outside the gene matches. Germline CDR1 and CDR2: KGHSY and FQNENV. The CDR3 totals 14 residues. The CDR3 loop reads CASSQFGQGETQYF. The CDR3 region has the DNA TGTGCCAGCAGCCAATTTGGACAGGGCGAGACCCAGTACTTC.

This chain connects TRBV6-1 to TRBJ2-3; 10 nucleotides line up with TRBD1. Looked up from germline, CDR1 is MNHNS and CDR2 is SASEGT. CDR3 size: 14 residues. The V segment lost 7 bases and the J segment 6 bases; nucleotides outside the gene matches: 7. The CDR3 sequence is CASTRDRGWDTQYF. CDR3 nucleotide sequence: TGTGCCAGCACTCGGGACAGGGGTTGGGATACGCAGTATTTT.

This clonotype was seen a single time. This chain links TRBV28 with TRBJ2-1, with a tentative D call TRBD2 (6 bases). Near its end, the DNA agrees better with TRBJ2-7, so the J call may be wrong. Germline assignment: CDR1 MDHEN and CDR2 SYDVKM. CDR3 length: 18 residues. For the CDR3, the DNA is TGTGCCAGCAGTCCTCCTCCTGATCGGTTAGCGGCCTACAATGAGCAGTACTTC. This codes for CASSPPPDRLAAYNEQYF.

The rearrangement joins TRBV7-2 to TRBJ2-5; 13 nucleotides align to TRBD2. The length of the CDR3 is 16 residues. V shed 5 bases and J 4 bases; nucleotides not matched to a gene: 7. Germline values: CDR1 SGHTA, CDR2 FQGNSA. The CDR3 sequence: CASSHGLAGARETQYF. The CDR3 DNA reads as TGTGCCAGCAGCCACGGACTAGCGGGAGCACGAGAGACCCAGTACTTC.

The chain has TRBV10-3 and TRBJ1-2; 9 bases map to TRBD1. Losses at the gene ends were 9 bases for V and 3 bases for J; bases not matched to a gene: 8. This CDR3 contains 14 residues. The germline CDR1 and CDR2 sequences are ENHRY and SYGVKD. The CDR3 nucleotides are TGTGCCATAGAGGGGGGACAGGGCTACTATGGCTACACCTTC. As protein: CAIEGGQGYYGYTF.

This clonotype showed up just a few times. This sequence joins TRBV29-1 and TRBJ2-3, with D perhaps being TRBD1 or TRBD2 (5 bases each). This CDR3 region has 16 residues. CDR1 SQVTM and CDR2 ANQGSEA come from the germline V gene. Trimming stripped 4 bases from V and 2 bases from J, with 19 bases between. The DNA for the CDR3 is TGCAGCGTTGGTGACCGGGACCGAGACCTCACAGATACGCAGTATTTT. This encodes CSVGDRDRDLTDTQYF.

CDR3 protein: CASSLASSRGNQPQHF. The CDR3 DNA is TGTGCCAGCAGCTTAGCATCCAGCCGGGGTAATCAGCCCCAGCATTTT. The chain links TRBV7-2 to TRBJ1-5; D call uncertain. Between the trimmed V and J ends, which lost 0 bases and 4 bases, there was a span of 13 bases. CDR1 and CDR2 (germline): SGHTA, FQGNSA. The length of the CDR3 is 16 residues.